The next 23 T cell receptor beta chains were all read from a single sample in a study of blood T cell repertoires in COVID-19. The repertoire was sequenced with immunoSEQ multiplex PCR; TCRdb's copy has only in-frame clones and lacks some. The sample holds approximately 140,000 clones, about four fifths seen once. Source material: peripheral blood. These receptors all stem from a young man with COVID-19, enrolled during active disease.

The CDR3 DNA sequence: TGTGCCAGCAGCGGTAGCGGGAGGGCCGCTCAGCGCTATTACAATGAGCAGTTCTTC. Protein: CASSGSGRAAQRYYNEQFF. V usage is TRBV14 and J usage is TRBJ2-1, with 11 bases matching TRBD2. The CDR3 has 19 amino acids. Germline CDR1 is SGHDN and CDR2 is FVKESK. With 5 bases clipped from V and 4 bases from J, the junction kept 16 bases outside the gene matches.

The rearrangement joins TRBV7-2 to TRBJ2-2; D might be TRBD2 (5 bases). V lost 4 bases and J 5 bases, leaving 11 bases between the germline ends. The CDR3 contains 14 residues. CDR1 is SGHTA, CDR2 FQGNSA, per germline. The CDR3 DNA reads TGTGCCAGCAGCTCATCCCCGGGGACCGGGGAGCTGTTTTTT. It specifies CASSSSPGTGELFF.

V is TRBV3-1 (or the pseudogene TRBV3-2) and J is TRBJ2-3; TRBD2 matches 12 bases. J lost 1 base, V lost 1 base, and 3 bases had no gene match. The CDR3 has 17 amino acids. Germline CDR1 LGHDT, CDR2 YNNKEL (reference sequence). The CDR3 region is CASSQVSSGRGTDTQYF. In nucleotides, the CDR3 is TGTGCCAGCAGCCAAGTTTCTAGCGGGAGGGGCACAGATACGCAGTATTTT.

In its sample, this clone was seen once. The genes are TRBV15 and TRBJ2-1, with 8 bases matching TRBD1. With 2 bases clipped from V and 6 bases from J, the junction kept 6 bases outside the gene matches. Per germline, CDR1 LNHNV and CDR2 YYDKDF (reference sequence). This CDR3 contains 15 residues. CDR3 coding DNA: TGTGCCACCAGCAGAAATACGGGACAGGCCAATGAGCAGTTCTTC. Protein product: CATSRNTGQANEQFF. The full variable domain, its missing parts supplied by reference TRBV15 and TRBJ2-1, is DAMVIQNPRYQVTQFGKPVTLSCSQTLNHNVMYWYQQKSSQAPKLLFHYYDKDFNNEADTPDNFQSRRPNTSFCFLDIRSPGLGDTAMYLCATSRNTGQANEQFFGPGTRLTVL.

The gene calls are TRBV6-6 and TRBJ2-7; the D gene is possibly TRBD2 (6 bases). V shed 7 bases and J shed 3 bases, with 22 bases lying between them. The CDR3 length is 16 residues. Per the germline V gene, CDR1 is MNHNY and CDR2 is SVGAGI (reference sequence). The CDR3 DNA sequence: TGTGCCAGCACCACCGCCGGGGCAGCGGGCTACTACGAGCAGTACTTC. It specifies CASTTAGAAGYYEQYF.

The chain joins TRBV18 to TRBJ2-1, with TRBD2 matching 7 bases. V lost 2 bases and J lost 6; bases outside the gene matches: 7. The germline V gene encodes CDR1 KGHSH and CDR2 LQKENI. The CDR3 contains 15 residues. The CDR3 here is CASSPAGVLPNEQFF. DNA of the CDR3: TGTGCCAGCTCACCAGCGGGAGTCCTTCCCAATGAGCAGTTCTTC. Together with reference TRBV18 and TRBJ2-1, the CDR3 gives the full variable domain: NAGVMQNPRHLVRRRGQEARLRCSPMKGHSHVYWYRQLPEEGLKFMVYLQKENIIDESGMPKERFSAEFPKEGPSILRIQQVVRGDSAAYFCASSPAGVLPNEQFFGPGTRLTVL.

The chain links TRBV11-2 to TRBJ2-1; maybe TRBD2 (7 bases). V was pared by 3 bases and J by 5 bases, with 17 bases between. The CDR3 runs 16 residues. Germline CDR1 is SGHAT and CDR2 is FQNNGV. The CDR3 reads CASSFLWGGVNNEQFF. The DNA of the CDR3 is TGTGCCAGCAGCTTCCTTTGGGGGGGCGTCAACAATGAGCAGTTCTTC.

A remark on this clone: A junction boundary mismatches the germline segment, possibly from a read error. The genes are TRBV28 and TRBJ2-5; TRBD2 agrees at 14 bases. This CDR3 is 15 amino acids long. The germline V gene encodes CDR1 MDHEN and CDR2 SYDVKM. The CDR3 region is CASRITGTSGSITHF. As DNA, the CDR3 is TGTGCCAGCAGGATCACCGGGACTAGCGGGAGTATAACGCACTTC.

This sequence joins TRBV9 and TRBJ2-7; D may be TRBD2 (5 bases). This CDR3 contains 12 residues. The germline CDR1 and CDR2 sequences are SGDLS and YYNGEE. V was pared by 3 bases and J by 5 bases, with 9 bases between. CDR3 DNA: TGTGCCAGCAGCGGCATCGGGGACGAGCAGTACTTC. As protein: CASSGIGDEQYF.

The V call is TRBV30, the J call TRBJ1-5; 7 bases agree with TRBD1. Germline V gives CDR1 GTSNPN, CDR2 SVGIG (reference sequence). After removal of 2 bases from V and 4 bases from J, the junction contained 5 bases not matched to a gene. The CDR3 sequence is 14 residues long. The CDR3 loop reads CAWSRDSGNQPQHF. CDR3 DNA: TGTGCCTGGAGTCGGGACAGTGGGAATCAGCCCCAGCATTTT.

This chain joins TRBV24-1 and TRBJ2-1, with 15 bases identical to TRBD2. CDR3 length: 13 amino acids. V lost 12 bases to trimming and J lost 7 bases; unmatched junction nucleotides: 3. Per the germline V gene, CDR1 is KGHDR and CDR2 is SFDVKD. This CDR3 is CAAGTSGRNEQFF. The DNA of the CDR3 is TGTGCCGCGGGGACTAGCGGGAGGAATGAGCAGTTCTTC.

There are a few counts of this clone. The chain uses TRBV3-1 (or the pseudogene TRBV3-2) and TRBJ1-5; D is unclear. CDR3 size: 15 residues. V shed 0 bases and J shed 4 bases, with 10 bases lying between them. The V gene's germline CDR1 is LGHDT and CDR2 YNNKEL (reference sequence). In nucleotides, the CDR3 is TGTGCCAGCAGCCAAGATTTGGGCAATAATCAGCCCCAGCATTTT. Residues: CASSQDLGNNQPQHF.

The chain links TRBV30 to TRBJ1-2; TRBD1 aligns across 11 bases. CDR3 length equals 13 residues. The V and J ends lost 3 bases and 8 bases, in that order; junction bases with no gene match: 5. CDR1 and CDR2 (germline): GTSNPN, SVGIG (reference sequence). The CDR3 coding sequence is TGTGCCTGGAGGACGGGACAGGGGGAGGGCTACACCTTC. Encoded protein: CAWRTGQGEGYTF.

The count of this clone is one. The V gene is TRBV10-3, the J gene TRBJ2-2, with a weak D call TRBD2 (6 bases). Between the trimmed V and J ends, which lost 8 bases and 7 bases, there was a span of 20 bases. The germline CDR1 and CDR2 sequences are ENHRY and SYGVKD. The CDR3 length is 15 residues. Written as DNA, the CDR3 is TGTGCCATCCGTCCCGTTTCGGGAGTGGGCGGGGAGCTGTTTTTT. Amino acid sequence: CAIRPVSGVGGELFF.

The chain combines TRBV2 with TRBJ2-5; D may be TRBD2 (5 bases). CDR1 is SNHLY and CDR2 is FYNNEI in the germline V gene. This CDR3 has 14 residues. The V and J ends lost 3 bases and 2 bases respectively, with 10 bases between them. In DNA, the CDR3 is TGTGCCAGCAGTGAGGGGAGACAACAAGAGACCCAGTACTTC. Its translation is CASSEGRQQETQYF.

For the CDR3, the DNA is TGTGCCAGTAGCCCCGGGACAGGGGAAGAAGCTTTCTTT. Its translation is CASSPGTGEEAFF. The V and J genes are TRBV19 and TRBJ1-1, with 10 bases fitting TRBD1. The ends lost 6 bases at V and 8 bases at J; junction bases unmatched: 6. Looked up from germline, CDR1 is LNHDA and CDR2 is SQIVND (reference sequence). The CDR3 runs to 13 residues.

The chain carries TRBV4-3 and TRBJ2-7; 7 bases match TRBD1. J lost 2 bases, V lost 3 bases, and 4 bases had no gene match. Germline V gene data show CDR1 as LGHNA and CDR2 as YSLEER. This CDR3 is built from 14 residues. The CDR3 coding sequence is TGCGCCAGCAGCCACCACAGGGGAGCCTACGAGCAGTACTTC. It yields the protein CASSHHRGAYEQYF.

The sample holds a few counts of this clone. The chain combines TRBV2 with TRBJ1-2, with TRBD1 matching 8 bases. J gave up 7 bases and V 3 bases, and 4 bases lay outside the gene matches. The CDR3 runs 13 residues. CDR1 and CDR2 (germline): SNHLY, FYNNEI. Written as DNA, the CDR3 is TGTGCCAGCAGTGACTATACAGGGGGTGGCTACACCTTC. It encodes CASSDYTGGGYTF.

This rearrangement joins TRBV29-1 to TRBJ1-1, with a tentative D call TRBD1 (6 bases). CDR3 length equals 13 residues. Germline CDR1 reads SQVTM; CDR2 reads ANQGSEA. Trimming cost V 6 bases and J 5 bases, with 16 bases left between them. CDR3 DNA: TGCAGCGTGGCTAACATAGGACAGACTGAAGCTTTCTTT. Translating gives CSVANIGQTEAFF. The complete variable domain, with remaining parts taken from reference TRBV29-1 and TRBJ1-1, reads SAVISQKPSRDICQRGTSLTIQCQVDSQVTMMFWYRQQPGQSLTLIATANQGSEATYESGFVIDKFPISRPNLTFSTLTVSNMSPEDSSIYLCSVANIGQTEAFFGQGTRLTVV.

This clone showed up just once. The V and J genes are TRBV30 and TRBJ2-1; TRBD2 is a possible D gene (6 bases). This CDR3 is 16 amino acids long. V lost 0 bases to trimming and J lost 2 bases, with 14 bases between them. Germline CDR1 is GTSNPN and CDR2 is SVGIG (reference sequence). The CDR3 loop reads CAWSVQNGSPYNEQFF. The CDR3 DNA follows: TGTGCCTGGAGTGTACAGAACGGGAGCCCCTACAATGAGCAGTTCTTC.

The V gene is TRBV30, the J gene TRBJ1-1; 8 nucleotides match TRBD1. Trimming took 4 bases from V and 8 from J; bases not matched to a gene: 15. This CDR3 region has 15 residues. Per the germline V gene, CDR1 is GTSNPN and CDR2 is SVGIG (reference sequence). The CDR3 spells CAWNPGTGPNIEAFF. The CDR3 nucleotides read TGTGCCTGGAACCCCGGGACAGGACCAAATATAGAAGCTTTCTTT.

Points on this clone: Other nucleotide sequences in the sample specify the same CDR3. The J gene is TRBJ1-5, the V gene TRBV27; 10 positions match TRBD1. Looked up from germline, CDR1 is MNHEY and CDR2 is SMNVEV (reference sequence). CDR3 length: 15 amino acids. Trimming at V came to 3 bases and at J to 4 bases, leaving 3 bases not matched to a gene. CDR3 protein: CASSFGQGGNQPQHF. CDR3 sequence (DNA): TGTGCCAGCAGTTTTGGACAGGGGGGGAATCAGCCCCAGCATTTT.

V is TRBV29-1 and J is TRBJ2-1; TRBD2 is a possible D gene (6 bases). The length of the CDR3 is 13 residues. CDR1 and CDR2 from the germline V gene are SQVTM and ANQGSEA. The CDR3 nucleotides are TGCGCCGTTGAGGCGGGACCCGGCGGTGAGCAGTTCTTC. Amino acids: CAVEAGPGGEQFF.